This T cell receptor beta chain was identified in a study of shared clonotypes between healthy human individuals. Study details: Donor composition was a couple of women and three men, aged 18 to 49.

Naive CD8 cells lacked CD45RO, underwent positive selection for CCR7 and left out terminally differentiated effector memory CD45RA+ cells. In the sorted-subset replicate PCRs, 150 to 200 ng DNA, 25,000 to 30,000 T cell genomes, was used. The repertoire was sequenced with immunoSEQ multiplex PCR; TCRdb's copy has only in-frame clones and lacks some. The sample includes approximately 1.9 million clones, about 94% of them seen just once. V gave up 3 bases and J gave up 6 bases, with 14 bases separating them. The CDR3 runs to 13 residues. Germline CDR1 is SQVTM and CDR2 is ANQGSEA. This receptor was identified in a man aged 18 to 29 in good health. Some clones in this sample may be carry-over from other donors' samples. This chain joins TRBV29-1 and TRBJ2-5; the D gene is possibly TRBD1 (6 bases). Sequences were obtained from naive CD8+ T cells from PBMCs. The CDR3 DNA is TGCAGCGTTGATGGGACAATGGGGAAGACCCAGTACTTC. Amino acid sequence: CSVDGTMGKTQYF.